A single sample gave rise to the 21 T cell receptor beta chains below, sequenced in a study of a mutant IDH1 vaccine in newly diagnosed glioma. Their recognized antigens are unknown. Assay: immunoSEQ multiplex PCR; the TCRdb copy retains only in-frame clones and omits some. The table lists over 55,000 clones, 81% of them singletons. As for time point: week 35, safety follow-up. Topical imiquimod accompanied each vaccine dose, which consisted of 300 ug of mutant IDH1 20-mer peptide. This sample comprised PBMCs, obtained from a glioma patient whose treatment included an IDH1 peptide vaccine. The receptor set was obtained from a man aged 35-49 years with glioma.

V and J are TRBV6-1 and TRBJ2-7; D is ambiguous. CDR1 MNHNS and CDR2 SASEGT come from the germline V gene. This CDR3 contains 11 residues. V lost 6 bases to trimming and J lost 1 base, with 4 bases between them. The CDR3 loop is CASSISYEQYF. Here the CDR3 DNA reads TGTGCCAGCAGCATATCCTACGAGCAGTACTTC.

This chain connects TRBV7-2 to TRBJ2-6; D uncertain. With 5 bases removed from V and 0 bases from J, the gap between germline ends came to 8 bases. The CDR3 consists of 15 residues. From germline, CDR1 is SGHTA and CDR2 FQGNSA. The DNA for the CDR3 is TGTGCCAGCAGCGTACTGACCTCTGGGGCCAACGTCCTGACTTTC. Translated, it gives CASSVLTSGANVLTF.

This clone was seen a single time. The chain links TRBV25-1 to TRBJ2-7, with 7 bases aligning to TRBD1. V gave up 4 bases and J gave up 1 base; unmatched junction bases: 7. The germline V gene has CDR1 MGHDK and CDR2 SYGVNS. The CDR3 runs 15 residues. DNA of the CDR3: TGTGCCAGCAGTGTCACAGGGGCCCCTTCCTACGAGCAGTACTTC. This translates into CASSVTGAPSYEQYF.

This chain joins TRBV5-1 and TRBJ1-4; the D gene is possibly TRBD1 (6 bases). This CDR3 has 16 residues. V gave up 0 bases and J gave up 5 bases, with 14 bases separating them. CDR1 is SGHRS, CDR2 YFSETQ, per germline. The CDR3 bases are TGCGCCAGCAGCTTGGTTTTAGGACAGAGAAATGAAAAACTGTTTTTT. This sequence encodes CASSLVLGQRNEKLFF.

The V call is TRBV18, the J call TRBJ1-4, with a possible D match to TRBD1 (5 bases). Germline V CDR1 and CDR2: KGHSH, LQKENI. V was pared by 3 bases and J by 5 bases, with 10 bases between. The CDR3 loop spans 14 amino acids. CDR3 in amino acids: CASSPGLLNEKLFF. As DNA, the CDR3 is TGTGCCAGCTCACCGGGACTCTTAAATGAAAAACTGTTTTTT.

The V and J genes are TRBV10-3 and TRBJ2-7, with 10 bases that match TRBD2. Per germline, CDR1 ENHRY and CDR2 SYGVKD. The junction had 12 bases not matched to a gene; V was cut back by 3 bases and J by 7 bases. The CDR3 covers 16 residues. CDR3 protein: CAISDASLAGVKEQYF. The CDR3 DNA reads TGTGCCATCAGTGATGCCAGCCTAGCGGGAGTGAAAGAGCAGTACTTC.

CDR3 in amino acids: CASSQEGGSYNEQFF. In nucleotides, the CDR3 is TGTGCCAGCAGCCAAGAGGGGGGCTCCTACAATGAGCAGTTCTTC. The chain has TRBV4-2 and TRBJ2-1, with D perhaps TRBD2 (6 bases). V gave up 0 bases and J gave up 0 bases, with 6 bases separating them. CDR1 and CDR2 from the germline V gene are LGHNA and YNFKEQ. CDR3 length: 15 amino acids.

The chain couples TRBV10-2 to TRBJ2-1; maybe TRBD2 (6 bases). Per germline, CDR1 WSHSY and CDR2 SAAADI. V was trimmed by 8 bases and J by 10 bases, leaving 15 bases between them. The CDR3 extends over 12 amino acids. In DNA, the CDR3 is TGCGCCAGCCTGGCCTACGGGGGAGAGCAGTTCTTC. It yields the protein CASLAYGGEQFF.

This chain connects TRBV18 to TRBJ2-7; 7 bases match TRBD1. V lost 1 base, J lost 4 bases, and 7 bases stayed unmatched. Germline V gene lookup returns CDR1 KGHSH and CDR2 LQKENI. The CDR3 contains 15 residues. This CDR3 reads CASSPQGASSYEQYF. CDR3 in DNA: TGTGCCAGCTCACCACAGGGGGCGAGTTCTTACGAGCAGTACTTC. Variable domain in full (rest from reference TRBV18 and TRBJ2-7): NAGVMQNPRHLVRRRGQEARLRCSPMKGHSHVYWYRQLPEEGLKFMVYLQKENIIDESGMPKERFSAEFPKEGPSILRIQQVVRGDSAAYFCASSPQGASSYEQYFGPGTRLTVT.

This clone has only a few counts. The chain has TRBV28 and TRBJ1-4, with D hard to call. Trimming took 2 bases from V and 5 from J, leaving 3 bases between them. The CDR3 runs 12 residues. From germline, CDR1 is MDHEN and CDR2 SYDVKM. The CDR3 nucleotides are TGTGCCAGCAGTTTACCAAATGAAAAACTGTTTTTT. It specifies CASSLPNEKLFF.

The rearrangement joins TRBV7-8 to TRBJ2-1; D is possibly TRBD1 or TRBD2 (6 bases each). This CDR3 has 17 amino acids. Germline CDR1 is SGHVS and CDR2 is FQNEAQ. V dropped 2 bases and J dropped 0 bases, with 14 bases sitting between them. The CDR3 spells CASSLMGGSGSYNEQFF. CDR3 DNA sequence: TGTGCCAGCAGCTTAATGGGGGGCTCCGGCTCCTACAATGAGCAGTTCTTC.

Details on this clone: Other DNA variants within this sample encode the same CDR3. The chain couples TRBV6-5 to TRBJ1-1, with no clear D. The length of the CDR3 is 13 residues. Germline CDR1 is MNHEY and CDR2 is SVGAGI. Trimming left V 6 bases short and J 1 base short, with 9 bases between. The CDR3 DNA reads as TGTGCCAGCAGCCCGGGCGCGAACACTGAAGCTTTCTTT. The encoded protein is CASSPGANTEAFF.

The rearrangement joins TRBV9 to TRBJ2-3, with D possibly matching TRBD2 (8 bases). The V gene's germline CDR1 is SGDLS and CDR2 YYNGEE. Trimming removed 4 bases at V and 0 bases at J, with 24 bases between. CDR3 length equals 19 residues. The CDR3 coding sequence is TGTGCCAGCAGCACGACAGGGCGGGGGGCCGGTGTTAGCACAGATACGCAGTATTTT. This sequence encodes CASSTTGRGAGVSTDTQYF.

This clone was detected a few times. Germline and junction disagree at one end, which may indicate a read error. The chain couples TRBV20-1 to TRBJ2-3; TRBD1 matches 8 bases. The germline V gene has CDR1 DFQATT and CDR2 SNEGSKA (reference sequence). This CDR3 is 11 amino acids long. CDR3 residues: CSAREGQGPNF. In DNA form, the CDR3 reads TGCAGTGCTAGAGAAGGACAGGGACCGAATTTT.

The J gene is TRBJ1-2, the V gene TRBV4-1; TRBD1 might be the D (5 bases). Germline lookup yields CDR1 MGHRA and CDR2 YSYEKL. V lost 0 bases to trimming and J lost 6 bases, with 14 bases between them. This CDR3 contains 15 residues. The CDR3 loop is CASSQEYRTRNGYTF. The CDR3 DNA reads TGCGCCAGCAGCCAAGAATACAGGACCAGAAATGGCTACACCTTC.

J is TRBJ1-2 and V is TRBV14, with 9 bases lining up with TRBD1. Germline CDR1 and CDR2: SGHDN and FVKESK. This CDR3 spans 16 amino acids. J lost 6 bases, V lost 1 base, and 9 bases had no gene match. The CDR3 bases are TGTGCCAGCAGCCAAGTTTCGGGGACAGGGTTCGATGGCTACACCTTC. Translated, it gives CASSQVSGTGFDGYTF.

This chain links TRBV6-1 with TRBJ1-2; perhaps TRBD1 as D (5 bases). Germline CDR1 reads MNHNS; CDR2 reads SASEGT. Trimming took off 6 bases at V and 2 bases at J, with 10 bases between the two ends. The CDR3 covers 13 residues. CDR3 nucleotide sequence: TGTGCCAGCAGCGCGGGACCCAACTATGGCTACACCTTC. Translated, it gives CASSAGPNYGYTF.

The chain uses TRBV5-6 and TRBJ2-3; D remains unclear. The CDR3 length is 12 residues. CDR1 and CDR2 from the germline V gene are SGHDT and YYEEEE. V was clipped by 2 bases and J by 11 bases, with 12 bases between them. DNA of the CDR3: TGTGCCAGCAGCTTTTCCCTATACGGGCAGTATTTT. Residues: CASSFSLYGQYF.

The chain carries TRBV18 and TRBJ2-7; perhaps D is TRBD1 or TRBD2 (5 bases each). Trimming removed 2 bases at V and 1 base at J, with 9 bases between. This CDR3 comprises 14 residues. Germline V gene lookup returns CDR1 KGHSH and CDR2 LQKENI. The CDR3 is CASSPFGTSYEQYF. CDR3 bases: TGTGCCAGCTCACCATTCGGGACGTCCTACGAGCAGTACTTC.

V is TRBV5-1 and J is TRBJ1-1; 7 nucleotides align to TRBD1. Germline V CDR1 and CDR2: SGHRS, YFSETQ. The ends lost 0 bases at V and 7 bases at J; junction bases unmatched: 6. This CDR3 is built from 14 residues. CDR3 sequence reads: CASSLEGGRSEAFF. CDR3 in DNA: TGCGCCAGCAGCTTGGAAGGGGGCAGGAGTGAAGCTTTCTTT.

The V call is TRBV5-1, the J call TRBJ2-5; 7 nucleotides match TRBD2. Germline CDR1 reads SGHRS; CDR2 reads YFSETQ. With V trimmed by 1 base and J by 5 bases, 11 bases remained unmatched. This CDR3 region has 16 residues. DNA of the CDR3: TGCGCCAGCAGCTTGACTAGCGCCCGCCTATCTGAGACCCAGTACTTC. This sequence encodes CASSLTSARLSETQYF.